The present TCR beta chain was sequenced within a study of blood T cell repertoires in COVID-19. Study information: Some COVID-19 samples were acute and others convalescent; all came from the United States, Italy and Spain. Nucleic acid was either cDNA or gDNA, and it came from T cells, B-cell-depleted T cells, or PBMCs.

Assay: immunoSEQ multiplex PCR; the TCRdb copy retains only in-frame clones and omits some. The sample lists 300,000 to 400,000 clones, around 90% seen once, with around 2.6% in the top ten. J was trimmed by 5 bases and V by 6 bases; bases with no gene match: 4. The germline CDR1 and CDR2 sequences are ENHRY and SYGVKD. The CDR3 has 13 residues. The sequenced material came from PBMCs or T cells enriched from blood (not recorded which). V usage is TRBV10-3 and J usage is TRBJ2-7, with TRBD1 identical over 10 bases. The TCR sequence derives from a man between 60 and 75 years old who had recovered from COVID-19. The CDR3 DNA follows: TGTGCCATCAGAGCGGGACAGGGGCACGAGCAGTACTTC. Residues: CAIRAGQGHEQYF.